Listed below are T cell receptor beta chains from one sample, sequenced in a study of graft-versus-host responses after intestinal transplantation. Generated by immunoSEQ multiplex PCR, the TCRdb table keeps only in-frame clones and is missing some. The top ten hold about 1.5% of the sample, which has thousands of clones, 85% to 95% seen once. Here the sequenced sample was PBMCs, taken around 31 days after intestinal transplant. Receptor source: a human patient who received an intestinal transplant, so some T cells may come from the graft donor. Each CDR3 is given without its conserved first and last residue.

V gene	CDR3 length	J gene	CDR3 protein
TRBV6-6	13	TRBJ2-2	ASSLSIVGTGELF
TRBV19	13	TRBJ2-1	ASSATTGYYNEQF
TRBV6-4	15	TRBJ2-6	ASSETSGGAGANVLT
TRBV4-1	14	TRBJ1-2	ASSRIPDRVNYGYT
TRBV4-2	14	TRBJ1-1	ASSQVYGEAETEAF
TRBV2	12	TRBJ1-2	ARSQGMEDYGYT
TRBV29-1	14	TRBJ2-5	SVERGAGGFWETQY
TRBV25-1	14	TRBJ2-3	ASSEYGGLYTDTQY
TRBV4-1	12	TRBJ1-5	ASSPPWDNQPQH
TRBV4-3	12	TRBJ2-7	ASSQDIGRYEQY
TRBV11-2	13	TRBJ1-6	ASSLVLYTYSPLH
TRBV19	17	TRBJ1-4	ASSAPTGGERYRIEKLF
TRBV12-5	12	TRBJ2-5	ASGSSLAKETQY
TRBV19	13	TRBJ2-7	ASSIGVRGPYEQY
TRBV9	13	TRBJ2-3	ASSLRGDLTDTQY
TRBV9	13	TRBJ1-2	ASSPLLSVYYGYT
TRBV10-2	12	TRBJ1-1	ASSELHGGTEAF
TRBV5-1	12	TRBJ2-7	ASSDPGPLNEQY
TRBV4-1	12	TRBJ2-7	ASSQEEQGYEQY
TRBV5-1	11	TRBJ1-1	ASSDGTDTEAF
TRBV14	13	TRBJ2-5	ASSQVLSGAETQY
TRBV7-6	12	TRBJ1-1	ASSSDGLNTEAF
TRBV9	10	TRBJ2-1	ASSSIHTEQF
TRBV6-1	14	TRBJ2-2	ASSEPPESGTGELF
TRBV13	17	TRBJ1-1	ASSWYRMGQGRLRTEAF
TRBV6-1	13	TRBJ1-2	ASSEALEGSIGYT